This T cell receptor (beta chain) was retrieved from a study of cytomegalovirus exposure and HLA in healthy donors. About the research overall: Of 300 to 500 genotyped donors, about 81% clustered with self-reported Caucasian donors. General study findings and limits: Within a later analysis, the majority of CMV-associated TCR beta chains appeared HLA-restricted. Researchers catalogued 160 or so TCR beta chains as cytomegalovirus-associated. In a later analysis, TCR beta V- and J-gene trimming was associated with a missense DCLRE1C variant.

With regard to this clone: Its antigen is not identified.

Primers: 60 Vbeta forward and 13 Jbeta reverse. Some clones are missing from TCRdb's copy, which holds only in-frame ones; the method was immunoSEQ multiplex PCR. The sample yields 200,000 to 250,000 clones, approximately 83% seen once. This clonotype was sampled from a girl under 18 in good health and CMV-seronegative. Sequenced sample: PBMCs.

The CDR3 region is CASSLASTTNTGELFF. The CDR3 bases are TGTGCCAGCAGTTTGGCGTCGACTACGAACACCGGGGAGCTGTTTTTT. The gene calls are TRBV28 and TRBJ2-2, with D tentatively TRBD2 (5 bases). From germline, CDR1 is MDHEN and CDR2 SYDVKM. V was trimmed by 3 bases and J by 0 bases, leaving 11 bases between them. CDR3 length: 16 residues.